This TCR beta chain was sequenced for a study of response to subunit inactivated influenza vaccine. TCRdb re-called the RT-PCR reads through MiXCR, storing one row per CDR3 protein. The sample records 500,000 or so distinct CDR3 sequences, approximately 15% being singletons. The CDR3 totals 15 residues. Germline V gene data show CDR1 as DFQATT and CDR2 as SNEGSKA (reference sequence). Between the trimmed V and J ends, which lost 6 bases and 1 base, there was a span of 19 bases. Whole-study results and caveats: The authors suggested that every seasonal influenza vaccination recruits few new T cells.

In the case of this clonotype: Its matching antigen is unknown.

J is TRBJ2-7 and V is TRBV20-1; D gene ambiguous. The input for sequencing was CD4+ T cells sorted from PBMCs, taken approximately 25 months after vaccination. The receptor was isolated from a man between 50 and 69 years old who received an inactivated influenza vaccine. In DNA, the CDR3 is TGCAGTGCCTCGAGAGGACCGAAAAAATCCTACGAGCAGTACTTC. Its translation is CSASRGPKKSYEQYF.